Following are 29 T cell receptor beta chains from one sample sequenced in a study of T cell responses to AZD1222 COVID-19 vaccine. The repertoire was sequenced with immunoSEQ multiplex PCR; TCRdb's copy has only in-frame clones and lacks some. Of tens of thousands of clones listed, 80% to 95% were seen once; the top ten hold around 4.5%. The sample here was peripheral blood, taken 28 days after the second AZD1222 dose. The receptor set was obtained from an adult who received the AZD1222 COVID-19 vaccine.

The V call is TRBV29-1, the J call TRBJ2-1, with D tentatively TRBD2 (5 bases). The length of the CDR3 is 12 residues. Germline CDR1 SQVTM, CDR2 ANQGSEA. Between the trimmed V and J ends, which lost 4 bases and 7 bases, there was a span of 11 bases. CDR3 region: CSVARERNEQFF. CDR3 bases: TGCAGCGTTGCTAGGGAGAGGAATGAGCAGTTCTTC.

This clone was found a few times. This likely comes from a read error, as the CDR3 has no conserved phenylalanine or tryptophan at its end. The DNA is left out, because the CDR3 cannot be placed on it with certainty; the CDR3 is given as TCRdb lists it. J is TRBJ2-2 and V is TRBV7-9; TRBD2, as called in the table, went unchecked against the DNA. Germline CDR1 reads SEHNR; CDR2 reads FQNEAQ (reference sequence). The CDR3 has 11 amino acids, counting both end residues. The CDR3 here is CASSYGGVIGV.

Here the CDR3 reads CASSFTWAGGASGNTIYF. The CDR3 DNA sequence: TGTGCCAGCAGCTTTACTTGGGCGGGTGGGGCCTCTGGAAACACCATATATTTT. This chain connects TRBV7-2 to TRBJ1-3; D is possibly TRBD1 (5 bases). Germline CDR1 and CDR2: SGHTA and FQGNSA. This CDR3 contains 18 residues. V dropped 3 bases and J dropped 0 bases, with 18 bases sitting between them. Combining the CDR3 with reference TRBV7-2 and TRBJ1-3 gives the whole variable domain GAGVSQSPSNKVTEKGKDVELRCDPISGHTALYWYRQSLGQGLEFLIYFQGNSAPDKSGLPSDRFSAERTGGSVSTLTIQRTQQEDSAVYLCASSFTWAGGASGNTIYFGEGSWLTVV.

The chain has TRBV5-1 and TRBJ1-1; tentative D call: TRBD1 (6 bases). CDR3 length equals 15 residues. V dropped 0 bases and J dropped 1 base, with 10 bases sitting between them. Per germline, CDR1 SGHRS and CDR2 YFSETQ. CDR3 region: CASSLAGDGNTEAFF. CDR3 bases: TGCGCCAGCAGCTTGGCAGGGGATGGGAACACTGAAGCTTTCTTT.

V is TRBV18 and J is TRBJ2-1; 8 positions agree with TRBD2. V lost 5 bases, J lost 0 bases, and 9 bases stayed unmatched. There are 17 residues in the CDR3. The germline V gene encodes CDR1 KGHSH and CDR2 LQKENI. DNA for the CDR3: TGTGCCAGCTCAACTACGTTCAGCGGGAGCTCCTACAATGAGCAGTTCTTC. It is translated as CASSTTFSGSSYNEQFF.

The chain carries TRBV28 and TRBJ2-4, with D tentatively TRBD1 (6 bases). Between the trimmed V and J ends, which lost 7 bases and 13 bases, there was a span of 17 bases. Germline CDR1 MDHEN, CDR2 SYDVKM. This CDR3 is 12 amino acids long. The CDR3 DNA is TGTGCCAGCACCTCAAGTGAGAGGGGGCAGTACTTC. This translates into CASTSSERGQYF.

CDR3 DNA sequence: TGTGCCAGCAGCTTAGCGGGGACAGACGTTTACCTTTCGAGCAATCAGCCCCAGCATTTT. Translating gives CASSLAGTDVYLSSNQPQHF. The rearrangement joins TRBV7-2 to TRBJ1-5, with TRBD1 matching over 7 bases. From germline, CDR1 is SGHTA and CDR2 FQGNSA. V shed 0 bases and J 1 base; nucleotides not matched to a gene: 15. This CDR3 has 20 residues.

This chain links TRBV18 with TRBJ2-7, with D unclear. Trimming removed 2 bases at V and 4 bases at J, with 12 bases between. This CDR3 region has 14 residues. CDR1 is KGHSH and CDR2 is LQKENI in the germline V gene. In DNA, the CDR3 is TGTGCCAGCTCACCAGGGTTCGGGCTATACGAGCAGTACTTC. Encoded protein: CASSPGFGLYEQYF. Full variable domain (outside the CDR3, taken from reference TRBV18 and TRBJ2-7): NAGVMQNPRHLVRRRGQEARLRCSPMKGHSHVYWYRQLPEEGLKFMVYLQKENIIDESGMPKERFSAEFPKEGPSILRIQQVVRGDSAAYFCASSPGFGLYEQYFGPGTRLTVT.

The genes are TRBV19 and TRBJ1-5; the D is unclear. This CDR3 is 14 amino acids long. Trimming took 7 bases from V and 5 from J, leaving 15 bases between them. CDR1 LNHDA and CDR2 SQIVND come from the germline V gene (reference sequence). The CDR3 protein is CASKWNSPYQPQHF. DNA for the CDR3: TGTGCCAGTAAGTGGAACAGCCCATATCAGCCCCAGCATTTT.

This clone is a singleton in its sample. The CDR3 bases are TGTGCCAGCAGCCCCGGGACAGGGGGCGAGCAGTACTTC. Its protein is CASSPGTGGEQYF. The genes are TRBV7-9 and TRBJ2-7, with 11 bases lining up with TRBD1. The junction had 3 bases not matched to a gene; V was cut back by 5 bases and J by 6 bases. CDR1 and CDR2 from the germline V gene are SEHNR and FQNEAQ (reference sequence). The CDR3 covers 13 residues.

The chain links TRBV7-6 to TRBJ1-3, with D unclear. The length of the CDR3 is 12 residues. Germline V lookup: CDR1 SGHVS, CDR2 FNYEAQ. V lost 4 bases and J lost 6, with 7 bases in between. CDR3 in amino acids: CASSSQINTIYF. CDR3 in DNA: TGTGCCAGCAGCTCACAGATAAACACCATATATTTT.

This rearrangement joins TRBV7-8 to TRBJ2-7; D is possibly TRBD2 (6 bases). In germline, CDR1 is SGHVS, CDR2 FQNEAQ. The CDR3 runs to 16 residues. V was shortened by 1 base and J by 4 bases, with 17 bases between the two germline ends. CDR3: CASSLGWASDLYEQYF. CDR3 coding DNA: TGTGCCAGCAGCTTAGGGTGGGCTAGCGACCTTTACGAGCAGTACTTC.

V usage is TRBV30 and J usage is TRBJ2-3, with 14 bases that match TRBD2. The CDR3 is 18 residues long. The germline V gene encodes CDR1 GTSNPN and CDR2 SVGIG (reference sequence). Trimming cost V 4 bases and J 8 bases; bases outside gene matches: 17. The CDR3 DNA is TGTGCCTGGAATCCGGGACTAGCGGGAGAGGGGGGCAGCGGTACGCAGTATTTT. Translated: CAWNPGLAGEGGSGTQYF.

This chain connects TRBV5-4 to TRBJ1-2, with D uncertain. Germline V CDR1 and CDR2: SGHNT, YYREEE (reference sequence). The CDR3 extends over 13 amino acids. Trimming removed 4 bases at V and 2 bases at J, with 9 bases between. Written as DNA, the CDR3 is TGTGCCAGCAGCACTACGGGGAACTATGGCTACACCTTC. Its protein is CASSTTGNYGYTF.

The chain is built from TRBV19 and TRBJ1-3; 7 bases match TRBD1. The V segment lost 7 bases and the J segment 2 bases; nucleotides outside the gene matches: 8. The CDR3 is 15 amino acids. Germline CDR1 and CDR2: LNHDA and SQIVND (reference sequence). CDR3 region: CASKRSTGTGNTIYF. The CDR3 coding sequence is TGTGCCAGTAAACGCTCGACAGGGACTGGAAACACCATATATTTT.

The chain links TRBV11-2 to TRBJ2-5; D not resolved. This CDR3 comprises 15 residues. In germline, CDR1 is SGHAT, CDR2 FQNNGV. V was trimmed by 5 bases and J by 4 bases, leaving 17 bases between them. In DNA form, the CDR3 reads TGTGCCAGCAGCCAAACGGGTCGACTCTCAGAGACCCAGTACTTC. Protein product: CASSQTGRLSETQYF.

The V and J genes are TRBV5-5 and TRBJ1-1; D unclear. This CDR3 comprises 13 residues. The germline CDR1 and CDR2 sequences are SGHKS and YYEKEE (reference sequence). Trimming removed 0 bases at V and 5 bases at J, with 8 bases between. DNA of the CDR3: TGTGCCAGCAGCTTGGGGGTGGGGACTGAAGCTTTCTTT. This sequence encodes CASSLGVGTEAFF.

This chain joins TRBV6-1 and TRBJ1-5, with a tentative D call TRBD1 (5 bases). Trimming removed 1 base from V and 2 bases from J, with 15 bases in between. This CDR3 contains 17 residues. Germline values: CDR1 MNHNS, CDR2 SASEGT. The CDR3 is CASSEGTGGLGNQPQHF. In DNA, the CDR3 is TGTGCCAGCAGTGAAGGCACTGGGGGTCTGGGCAATCAGCCCCAGCATTTT.

The chain is built from TRBV19 and TRBJ2-5, with 12 bases that match TRBD2. The CDR3 covers 15 residues. Losses at the gene ends were 3 bases for V and 2 bases for J; bases not matched to a gene: 1. The V gene's germline CDR1 is LNHDA and CDR2 SQIVND (reference sequence). CDR3 amino acids: CASSILAGGQETQYF. The DNA for the CDR3 is TGTGCCAGTAGTATTCTAGCGGGAGGGCAAGAGACCCAGTACTTC.

The rearrangement links TRBV9 to TRBJ1-5; TRBD1 aligns across 7 bases. CDR3 size: 16 residues. Germline V lookup: CDR1 SGDLS, CDR2 YYNGEE. V was clipped by 3 bases and J by 7 bases; unmatched bases: 13. The CDR3 sequence is CASSAGPTGRGQPQHF. The CDR3 nucleotides are TGTGCCAGCAGCGCAGGACCGACAGGGCGGGGACAGCCCCAGCATTTT.

The chain has TRBV15 and TRBJ1-2; maybe TRBD1 (6 bases). This CDR3 contains 16 residues. V was clipped by 5 bases and J by 5 bases, with 21 bases between them. In germline, CDR1 is LNHNV, CDR2 YYDKDF (reference sequence). CDR3 in amino acids: CATSSRNVTGKYGYTF. CDR3 nucleotide sequence: TGTGCCACCAGCTCTCGAAACGTTACAGGGAAATATGGCTACACCTTC.

This clone is a singleton in its sample. The J gene is TRBJ1-5, the V gene TRBV7-2; no definite D call. The ends were cut back, 3 bases at V and 3 bases at J, with 3 bases in the middle. Germline CDR1 reads SGHTA; CDR2 reads FQGNSA. The CDR3 length is 12 residues. Here the CDR3 DNA reads TGTGCCAGCAGCTTGACCAATCAGCCCCAGCATTTT. Its translation: CASSLTNQPQHF. The whole variable domain, filled in from reference TRBV7-2 and TRBJ1-5, reads GAGVSQSPSNKVTEKGKDVELRCDPISGHTALYWYRQSLGQGLEFLIYFQGNSAPDKSGLPSDRFSAERTGGSVSTLTIQRTQQEDSAVYLCASSLTNQPQHFGDGTRLSIL.

The CDR3 nucleotides read TGTGCCAGCAGCGGGGGGACGTCGAACACCGGGGAGCTGTTTTTT. This codes for CASSGGTSNTGELFF. The rearrangement uses TRBV3-1 (or the pseudogene TRBV3-2) and TRBJ2-2, with D possibly matching TRBD2 (6 bases). V was cut by 5 bases and J by 0 bases, with 10 bases left in between. The CDR3 extends over 15 amino acids. Per germline, CDR1 LGHDT and CDR2 YNNKEL (reference sequence).

V usage is TRBV19 and J usage is TRBJ2-3, with 7 bases identical to TRBD2. From germline, CDR1 is LNHDA and CDR2 SQIVND (reference sequence). J was trimmed by 3 bases and V by 5 bases; bases with no gene match: 11. This CDR3 is 16 amino acids long. CDR3 DNA sequence: TGTGCCAGTAGTTCCCCTGCGGGACTACAGACAGATACGCAGTATTTT. It yields the protein CASSSPAGLQTDTQYF. Full variable domain (outside the CDR3, taken from reference TRBV19 and TRBJ2-3): DGGITQSPKYLFRKEGQNVTLSCEQNLNHDAMYWYRQDPGQGLRLIYYSQIVNDFQKGDIAEGYSVSREKKESFPLTVTSAQKNPTAFYLCASSSPAGLQTDTQYFGPGTRLTVL.

This clone occurred once. This chain uses TRBV7-2 with TRBJ1-3, with D maybe TRBD1 (6 bases). Trimming took off 1 base at V and 4 bases at J, with 11 bases between the two ends. Germline V gene lookup returns CDR1 SGHTA and CDR2 FQGNSA. CDR3 length equals 15 residues. The CDR3 spells CASSLEGGPGNTIYF. CDR3 DNA: TGTGCCAGCAGCTTAGAGGGGGGGCCGGGAAACACCATATATTTT.

The rearrangement uses TRBV11-3 and TRBJ2-2, with 11 bases fitting TRBD2. The CDR3 contains 15 residues. Germline-derived CDR1 and CDR2 are SGHNT and YENEEA. V lost 4 bases and J lost 4; bases outside the gene matches: 2. The CDR3 region has the DNA TGTGCCAGCAGCTGGGGGACTAGCGGCACCGGGGAGCTGTTTTTT. Protein product: CASSWGTSGTGELFF. Based on the CDR3 plus reference TRBV11-3 and TRBJ2-2, the full variable domain is EAGVVQSPRYKIIEKKQPVAFWCNPISGHNTLYWYLQNLGQGPELLIRYENEEAVDDSQLPKDRFSAERLKGVDSTLKIQPAELGDSAVYLCASSWGTSGTGELFFGEGSRLTVL.

V usage is TRBV5-1 and J usage is TRBJ2-7, with 8 nucleotides matching TRBD1. Germline V gene lookup returns CDR1 SGHRS and CDR2 YFSETQ. This CDR3 has 15 residues. Germline trimming cut 4 bases from V and 1 base from J; bases unmatched to any gene: 7. The CDR3 DNA sequence: TGCGCCAGCAGCCCACGGACAGGGAATTCCTACGAGCAGTACTTC. Amino acid sequence: CASSPRTGNSYEQYF.

This clone came up once. The genes are TRBV29-1 and TRBJ2-1, with 12 bases identical to TRBD2. CDR3 length: 17 amino acids. Germline V lookup: CDR1 SQVTM, CDR2 ANQGSEA. J lost 0 bases, V lost 3 bases, and 6 bases had no gene match. The CDR3 region is CSVDGTSGRSSYNEQFF. For the CDR3, the DNA is TGCAGCGTTGACGGGACTAGCGGGCGGAGCTCCTACAATGAGCAGTTCTTC.

This clone has just a few counts. The chain couples TRBV3-1 (or the pseudogene TRBV3-2) to TRBJ1-1; TRBD1 matches at 7 bases. Germline-derived CDR1 and CDR2 are LGHDT and YNNKEL (reference sequence). The ends lost 4 bases at V and 3 bases at J; junction bases unmatched: 8. The CDR3 is made up of 15 amino acids. In nucleotides, the CDR3 is TGTGCCAGCAGCCGACGGACAGGAACGGACACTGAAGCTTTCTTT. This gives the protein CASSRRTGTDTEAFF.